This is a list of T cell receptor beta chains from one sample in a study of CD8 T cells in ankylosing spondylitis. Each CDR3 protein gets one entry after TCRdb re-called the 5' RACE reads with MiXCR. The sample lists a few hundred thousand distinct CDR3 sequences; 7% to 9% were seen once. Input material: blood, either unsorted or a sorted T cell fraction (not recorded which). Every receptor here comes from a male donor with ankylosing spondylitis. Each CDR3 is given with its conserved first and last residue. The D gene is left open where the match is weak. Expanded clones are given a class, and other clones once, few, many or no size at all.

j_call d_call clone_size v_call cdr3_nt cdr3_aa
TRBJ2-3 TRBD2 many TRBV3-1 TGTGCCAGCAGCCCCTTAGCGGGAGTCACAGATACGCAGTATTTT CASSPLAGVTDTQYF
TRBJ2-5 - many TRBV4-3 TGCGCCAGCAGCCAAGATTCGGTTTACAGGGCTCAAGAGACCCAGTACTTC CASSQDSVYRAQETQYF
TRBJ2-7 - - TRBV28 TGTGCCAGCATCACAACAGGGTTAAGGGAGCAGTACTTC CASITTGLREQYF
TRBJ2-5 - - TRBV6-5 TGTGCCAGCAGTTACGGCAGACAAGAGACCCAGTACTTC CASSYGRQETQYF
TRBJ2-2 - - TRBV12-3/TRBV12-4 TGTGCCAGCAGTTTAAACAGGGCCGGGACCGGGGAGCTGTTTTTT CASSLNRAGTGELFF
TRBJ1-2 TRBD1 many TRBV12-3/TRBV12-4 TGTGCCAGCAGTCCCACCCGGACAGGGGCGGACTATGGCTACACCTTC CASSPTRTGADYGYTF
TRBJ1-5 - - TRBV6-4 TGTGCCAGACAGGGAGGCGTTGGTCAGCCCCAGCATTTT CARQGGVGQPQHF
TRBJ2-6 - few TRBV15 TGTGCCACCAGCAGAGCCGGGGCCTCTGGGGCCAACGTCCTGACTTTC CATSRAGASGANVLTF
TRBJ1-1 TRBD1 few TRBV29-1 TGCAGCGTTACCCCCGGACAGGGTAAATCTGAAGCTTTCTTT CSVTPGQGKSEAFF
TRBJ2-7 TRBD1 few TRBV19 TGTGCCAGCAGAGGACAGGCCAGCTCCTACGAGCAGTACTTC CASRGQASSYEQYF
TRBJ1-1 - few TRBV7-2 TGTGCCAGCAGCCCCGCAGGGCGGTACACTGAAGCTTTCTTT CASSPAGRYTEAFF
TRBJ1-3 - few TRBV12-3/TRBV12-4 TGTGCCAGCAATTCGAAGGGGGGAAACACCATATATTTT CASNSKGGNTIYF
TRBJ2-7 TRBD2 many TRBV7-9 TGTGCCAGCAGCTTAACTCCTCTTACTAGCGGGATAGTCGAGCAGTACTTC CASSLTPLTSGIVEQYF
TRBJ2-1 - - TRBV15 TGTGCCACCAGCAGAGTAGGGCTCTTGAATGAGCAGTTCTTC CATSRVGLLNEQFF
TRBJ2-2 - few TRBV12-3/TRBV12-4 TGTGCCAGCAGAAACTCCGGGGAGCTGTTTTTT CASRNSGELFF
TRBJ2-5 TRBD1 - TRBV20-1 TGCAGTGCTTCGAAAGACAGGGAAGAGACCCAGTACTTC CSASKDREETQYF
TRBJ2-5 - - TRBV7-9 TGTGCCAGCAGCCCCAGACACGGCGGGATCGAGACCCAGTACTTC CASSPRHGGIETQYF
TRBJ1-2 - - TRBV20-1 TGCAGTGCCGCCCTATCGCGCCGGGCCCACTATGGCTACACCTTC CSAALSRRAHYGYTF
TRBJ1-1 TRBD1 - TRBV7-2 TGTGCCAGCAGCTTCGGACAGGACACTGAAGCTTTCTTT CASSFGQDTEAFF
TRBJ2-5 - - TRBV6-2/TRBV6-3 TGTGCCAGCGGCCGCGGAGGAGGTTCCCAAGAGACCCAGTACTTC CASGRGGGSQETQYF
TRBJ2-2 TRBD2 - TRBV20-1 TGCAGTGCTAGAGTAAGGCCTAGCGGGAGCGTCGGGGAGCTGTTTTTT CSARVRPSGSVGELFF
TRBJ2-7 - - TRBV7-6 TGTGCCAGCAGCAAGCGCACGACGGCATTAGACGAGCAGTACTTC CASSKRTTALDEQYF
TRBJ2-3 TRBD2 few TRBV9 TGTGCCAGCAGCGTAGCGGGACTAAGCACAGATACGCAGTATTTT CASSVAGLSTDTQYF
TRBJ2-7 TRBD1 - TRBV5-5 TGTGCCAGCAGCCACCGACCGGGACAGGGGGCAAACGAGCAGTACTTC CASSHRPGQGANEQYF
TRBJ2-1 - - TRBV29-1 TGCAGCGTTGTCGGCGACAATGAGCAGTTCTTC CSVVGDNEQFF
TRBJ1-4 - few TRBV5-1 TGCGCCAGCAGCTTCATATCAACTAATGAAAAACTGTTTTTT CASSFISTNEKLFF
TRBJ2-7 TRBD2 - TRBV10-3 TGTGCCATCAGCCTAGCGGGAGATGCCTACGAGCAGTACTTC CAISLAGDAYEQYF
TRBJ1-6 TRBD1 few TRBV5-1 TGCGCCAGCAGCCCTGGACAGGCGGATTCACCCCTCCACTTT CASSPGQADSPLHF
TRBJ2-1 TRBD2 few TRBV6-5 TGTGCCAGCAGTTATTCTAGCGGGAGGGTGAACAATGAGCAGTTCTTC CASSYSSGRVNNEQFF
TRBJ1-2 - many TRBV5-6 TGTGCCAGCAGCTTAGTACAGAGGGACTATGGCTACACCTTC CASSLVQRDYGYTF
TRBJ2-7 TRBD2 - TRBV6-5 TGTGCCAGCAGTTCACCAACTAGCGGGAGTACCTACGAGCAGTACTTC CASSSPTSGSTYEQYF
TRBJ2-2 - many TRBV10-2 TGCGCCAGCATCAGCTACACCGGGGAGCTGTTTTTT CASISYTGELFF
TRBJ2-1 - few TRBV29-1 TGCAGCGTTGAACTCAATTACAATGAGCAGTTCTTC CSVELNYNEQFF
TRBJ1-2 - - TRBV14 TGTGCCAGCACCCCAAGTGTCCTGGGCGTGGGTGGCTACACCTTC CASTPSVLGVGGYTF